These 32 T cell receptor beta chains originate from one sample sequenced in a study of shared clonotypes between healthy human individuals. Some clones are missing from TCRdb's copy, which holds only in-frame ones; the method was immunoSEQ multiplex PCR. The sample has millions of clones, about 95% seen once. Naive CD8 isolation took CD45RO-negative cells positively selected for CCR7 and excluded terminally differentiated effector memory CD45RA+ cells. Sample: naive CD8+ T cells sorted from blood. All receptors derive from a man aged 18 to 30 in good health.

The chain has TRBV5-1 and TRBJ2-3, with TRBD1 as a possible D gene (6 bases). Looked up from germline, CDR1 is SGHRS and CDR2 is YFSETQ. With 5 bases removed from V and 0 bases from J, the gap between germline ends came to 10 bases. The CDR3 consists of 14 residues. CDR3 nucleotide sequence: TGCGCCAGCAGACAGGGATCTAGCACAGATACGCAGTATTTT. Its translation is CASRQGSSTDTQYF. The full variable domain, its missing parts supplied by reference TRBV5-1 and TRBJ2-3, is KAGVTQTPRYLIKTRGQQVTLSCSPISGHRSVSWYQQTPGQGLQFLFEYFSETQRNKGNFPGRFSGRQFSNSRSEMNVSTLELGDSALYLCASRQGSSTDTQYFGPGTRLTVL.

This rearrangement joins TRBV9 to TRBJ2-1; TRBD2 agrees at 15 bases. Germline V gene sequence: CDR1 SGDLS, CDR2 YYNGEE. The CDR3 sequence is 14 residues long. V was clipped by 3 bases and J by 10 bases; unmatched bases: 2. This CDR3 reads CASSGTSGRVEQFF. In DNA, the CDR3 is TGTGCCAGCAGCGGGACTAGCGGGAGGGTCGAGCAGTTCTTC.

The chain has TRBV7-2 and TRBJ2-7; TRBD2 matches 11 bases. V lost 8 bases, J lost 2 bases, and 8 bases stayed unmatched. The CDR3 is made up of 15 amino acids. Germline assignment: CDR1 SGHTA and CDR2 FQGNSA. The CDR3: CASELAGGGPYEQYF. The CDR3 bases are TGTGCCAGCGAGCTAGCGGGAGGCGGGCCCTACGAGCAGTACTTC. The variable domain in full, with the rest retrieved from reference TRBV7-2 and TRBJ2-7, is GAGVSQSPSNKVTEKGKDVELRCDPISGHTALYWYRQSLGQGLEFLIYFQGNSAPDKSGLPSDRFSAERTGGSVSTLTIQRTQQEDSAVYLCASELAGGGPYEQYFGPGTRLTVT.

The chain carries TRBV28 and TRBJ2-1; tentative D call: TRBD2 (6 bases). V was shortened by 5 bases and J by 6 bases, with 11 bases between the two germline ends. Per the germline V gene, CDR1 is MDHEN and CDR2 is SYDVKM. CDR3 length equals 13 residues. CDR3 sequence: CASSLLAANEQFF. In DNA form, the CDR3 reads TGTGCCAGCAGTCTACTAGCCGCCAATGAGCAGTTCTTC.

CDR3 amino acids: CASSVQDFSSYNSPLHF. In DNA, the CDR3 is TGTGCCAGCAGTGTTCAGGACTTCAGCTCCTATAATTCACCCCTCCACTTT. This sequence joins TRBV6-1 and TRBJ1-6, with D uncertain. Germline V CDR1 and CDR2: MNHNS, SASEGT. The CDR3 has 17 residues. Between the trimmed V and J ends, which lost 4 bases and 0 bases, there was a span of 13 bases.

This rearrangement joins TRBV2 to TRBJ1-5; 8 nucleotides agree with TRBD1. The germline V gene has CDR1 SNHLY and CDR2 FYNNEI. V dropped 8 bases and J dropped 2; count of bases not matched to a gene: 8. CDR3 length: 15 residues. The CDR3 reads CASQTGEGGNQPQHF. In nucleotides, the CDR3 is TGTGCCAGCCAGACAGGGGAAGGCGGCAATCAGCCCCAGCATTTT.

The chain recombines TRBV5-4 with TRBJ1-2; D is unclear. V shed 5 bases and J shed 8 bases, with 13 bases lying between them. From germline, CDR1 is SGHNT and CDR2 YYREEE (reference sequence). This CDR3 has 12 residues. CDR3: CASSPESRGYTF. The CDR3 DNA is TGTGCCAGCAGTCCCGAAAGCCGGGGCTACACCTTC.

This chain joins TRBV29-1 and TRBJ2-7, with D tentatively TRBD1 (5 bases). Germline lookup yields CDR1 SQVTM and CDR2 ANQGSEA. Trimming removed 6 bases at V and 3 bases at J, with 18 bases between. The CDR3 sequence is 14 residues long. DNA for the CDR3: TGCAGCGTAAAAGTGGCAGGGTGGAGCTACGAGCAGTACTTC. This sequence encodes CSVKVAGWSYEQYF.

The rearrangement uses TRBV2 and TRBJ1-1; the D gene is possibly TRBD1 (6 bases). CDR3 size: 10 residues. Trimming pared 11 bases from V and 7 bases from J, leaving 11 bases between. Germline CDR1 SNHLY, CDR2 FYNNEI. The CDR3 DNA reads TGTGCCTTATCCAGGGGTGAAGCTTTCTTT. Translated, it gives CALSRGEAFF.

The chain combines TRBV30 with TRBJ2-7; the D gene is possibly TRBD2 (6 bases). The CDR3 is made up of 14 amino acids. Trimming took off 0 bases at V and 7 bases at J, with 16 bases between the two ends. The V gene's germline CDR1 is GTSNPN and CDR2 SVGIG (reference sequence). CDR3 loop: CAWSVGGPVEEQYF. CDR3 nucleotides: TGTGCCTGGAGTGTAGGAGGGCCCGTGGAGGAGCAGTACTTC.

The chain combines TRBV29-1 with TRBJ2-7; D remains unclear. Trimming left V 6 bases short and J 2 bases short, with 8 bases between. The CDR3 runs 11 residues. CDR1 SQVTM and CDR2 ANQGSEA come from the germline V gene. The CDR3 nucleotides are TGCAGCGTCCTGGCAGCCTACGAGCAGTACTTC. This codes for CSVLAAYEQYF.

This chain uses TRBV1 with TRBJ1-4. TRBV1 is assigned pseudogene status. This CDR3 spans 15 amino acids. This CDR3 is CTSSQDPGEDEKLFF. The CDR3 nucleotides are TGCACCAGCAGCCAAGATCCGGGCGAGGATGAAAAACTGTTTTTT.

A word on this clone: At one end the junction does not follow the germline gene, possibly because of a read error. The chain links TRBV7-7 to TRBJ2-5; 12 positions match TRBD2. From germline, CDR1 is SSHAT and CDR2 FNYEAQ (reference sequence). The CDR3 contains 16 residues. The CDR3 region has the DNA TGTGCTAGCAGCTTTGGACTAGCGGGGAGTATTGAGACCCAGTACTTC. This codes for CASSFGLAGSIETQYF.

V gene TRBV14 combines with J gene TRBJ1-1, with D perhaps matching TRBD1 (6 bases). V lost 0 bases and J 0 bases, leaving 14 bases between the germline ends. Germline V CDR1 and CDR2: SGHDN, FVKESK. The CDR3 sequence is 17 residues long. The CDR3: CASSQDRTDSLNTEAFF. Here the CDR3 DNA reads TGTGCCAGCAGCCAAGATCGGACGGACAGCTTGAACACTGAAGCTTTCTTT.

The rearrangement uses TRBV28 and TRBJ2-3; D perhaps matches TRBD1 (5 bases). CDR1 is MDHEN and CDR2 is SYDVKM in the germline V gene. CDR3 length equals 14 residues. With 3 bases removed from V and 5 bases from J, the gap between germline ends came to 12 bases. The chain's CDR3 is CASSFGRVGDTQYF. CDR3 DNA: TGTGCCAGCAGTTTCGGCAGGGTTGGAGATACGCAGTATTTT.

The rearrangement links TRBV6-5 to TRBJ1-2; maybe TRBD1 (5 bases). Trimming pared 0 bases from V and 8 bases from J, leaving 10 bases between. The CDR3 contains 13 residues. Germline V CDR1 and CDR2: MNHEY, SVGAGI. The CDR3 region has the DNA TGTGCCAGCAGTTACTCGAGAGGGGTAGGCTACACCTTC. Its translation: CASSYSRGVGYTF.

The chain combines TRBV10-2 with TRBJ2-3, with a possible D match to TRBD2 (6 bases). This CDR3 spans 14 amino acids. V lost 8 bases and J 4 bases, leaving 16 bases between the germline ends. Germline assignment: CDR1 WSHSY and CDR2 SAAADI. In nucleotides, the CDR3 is TGCGCCAGCCTCGAGTGGGAGGACCCAGATACGCAGTATTTT. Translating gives CASLEWEDPDTQYF.

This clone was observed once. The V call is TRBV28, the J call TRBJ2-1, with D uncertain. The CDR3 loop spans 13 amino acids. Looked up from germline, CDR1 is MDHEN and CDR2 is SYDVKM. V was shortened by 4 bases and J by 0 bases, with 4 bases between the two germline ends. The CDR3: CASSSDSYNEQFF. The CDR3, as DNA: TGTGCCAGCAGTTCGGACTCCTACAATGAGCAGTTCTTC. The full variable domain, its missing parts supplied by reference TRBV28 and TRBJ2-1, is DVKVTQSSRYLVKRTGEKVFLECVQDMDHENMFWYRQDPGLGLRLIYFSYDVKMKEKGDIPEGYSVSREKKERFSLILESASTNQTSMYLCASSSDSYNEQFFGPGTRLTVL.

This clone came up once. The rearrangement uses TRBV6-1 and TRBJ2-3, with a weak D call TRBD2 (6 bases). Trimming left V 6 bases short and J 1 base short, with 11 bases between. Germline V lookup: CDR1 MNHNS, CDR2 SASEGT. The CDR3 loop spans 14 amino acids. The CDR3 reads CASREGLGTDTQYF. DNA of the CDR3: TGTGCCAGCAGGGAGGGGTTGGGCACAGATACGCAGTATTTT.

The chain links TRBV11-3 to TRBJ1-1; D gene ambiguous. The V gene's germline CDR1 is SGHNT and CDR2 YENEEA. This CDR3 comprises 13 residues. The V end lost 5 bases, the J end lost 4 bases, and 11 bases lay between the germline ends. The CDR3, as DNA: TGTGCCAGCAGCCCCAACTTCGGCACTGAAGCTTTCTTT. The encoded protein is CASSPNFGTEAFF.

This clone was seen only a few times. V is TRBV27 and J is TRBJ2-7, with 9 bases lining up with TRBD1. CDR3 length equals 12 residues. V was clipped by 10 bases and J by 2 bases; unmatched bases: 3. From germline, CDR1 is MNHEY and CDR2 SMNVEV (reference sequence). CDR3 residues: CATRDRAYEQYF. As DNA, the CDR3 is TGTGCCACCCGGGACAGGGCCTACGAGCAGTACTTC.

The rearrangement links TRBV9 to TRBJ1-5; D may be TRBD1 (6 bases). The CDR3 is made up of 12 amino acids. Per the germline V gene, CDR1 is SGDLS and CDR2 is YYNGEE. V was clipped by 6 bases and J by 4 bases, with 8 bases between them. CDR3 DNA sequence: TGTGCCAGCAACAGGGAAAATCAGCCCCAGCATTTT. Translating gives CASNRENQPQHF.

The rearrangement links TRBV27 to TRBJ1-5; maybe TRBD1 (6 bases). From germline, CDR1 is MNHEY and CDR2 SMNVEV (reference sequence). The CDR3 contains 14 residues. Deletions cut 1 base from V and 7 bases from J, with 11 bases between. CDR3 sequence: CASSLLLGAQPQHF. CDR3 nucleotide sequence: TGTGCCAGCAGTTTATTGCTGGGGGCCCAGCCCCAGCATTTT.

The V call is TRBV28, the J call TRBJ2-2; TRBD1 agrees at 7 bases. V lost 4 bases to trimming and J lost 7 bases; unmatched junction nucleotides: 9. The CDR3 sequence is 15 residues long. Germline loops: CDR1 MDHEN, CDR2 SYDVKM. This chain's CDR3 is CASSYRGVRVGELFF. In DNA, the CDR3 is TGTGCCAGCAGTTACAGGGGAGTTCGTGTCGGGGAGCTGTTTTTT.

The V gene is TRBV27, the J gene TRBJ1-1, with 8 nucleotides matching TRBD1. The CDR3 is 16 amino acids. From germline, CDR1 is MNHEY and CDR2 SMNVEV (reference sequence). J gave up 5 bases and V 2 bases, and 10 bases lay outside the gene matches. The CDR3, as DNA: TGTGCCAGCAGTTTAAACCCCTTCAGGGGGCCGACTGAAGCTTTCTTT. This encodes CASSLNPFRGPTEAFF.

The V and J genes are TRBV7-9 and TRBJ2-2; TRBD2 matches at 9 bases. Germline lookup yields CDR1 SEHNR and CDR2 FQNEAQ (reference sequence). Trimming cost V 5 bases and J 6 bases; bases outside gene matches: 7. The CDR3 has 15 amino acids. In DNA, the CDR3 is TGTGCCAGCAGCCATGTAGCGGGAGAGGCCGGGGAGCTGTTTTTT. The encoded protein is CASSHVAGEAGELFF. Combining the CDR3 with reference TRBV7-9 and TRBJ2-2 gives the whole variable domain DTGVSQNPRHKITKRGQNVTFRCDPISEHNRLYWYRQTLGQGPEFLTYFQNEAQLEKSRLLSDRFSAERPKGSFSTLEIQRTEQGDSAMYLCASSHVAGEAGELFFGEGSRLTVL.

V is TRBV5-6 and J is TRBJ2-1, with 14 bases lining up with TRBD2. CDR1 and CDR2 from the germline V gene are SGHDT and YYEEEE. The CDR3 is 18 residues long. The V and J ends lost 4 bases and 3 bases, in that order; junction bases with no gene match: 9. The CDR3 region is CASSPGTSGSSGYNEQFF. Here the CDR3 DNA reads TGTGCCAGCAGCCCCGGGACTAGCGGGAGTTCGGGCTACAATGAGCAGTTCTTC. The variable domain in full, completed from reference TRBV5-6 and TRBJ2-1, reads DAGVTQSPTHLIKTRGQQVTLRCSPKSGHDTVSWYQQALGQGPQFIFQYYEEEERQRGNFPDRFSGHQFPNYSSELNVNALLLGDSALYLCASSPGTSGSSGYNEQFFGPGTRLTVL.

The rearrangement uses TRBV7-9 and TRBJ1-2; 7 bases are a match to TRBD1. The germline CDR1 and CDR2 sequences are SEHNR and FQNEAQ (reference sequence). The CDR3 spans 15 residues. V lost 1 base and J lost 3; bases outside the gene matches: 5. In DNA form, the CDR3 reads TGTGCCAGCAGCTTAGGTGGGGACAGCCACTATGGCTACACCTTC. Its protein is CASSLGGDSHYGYTF.

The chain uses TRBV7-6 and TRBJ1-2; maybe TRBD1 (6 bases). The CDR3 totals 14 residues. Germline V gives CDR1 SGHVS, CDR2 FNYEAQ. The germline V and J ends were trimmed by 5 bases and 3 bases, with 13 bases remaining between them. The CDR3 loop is CASSPLAGDYGYTF. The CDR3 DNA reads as TGTGCCAGCAGCCCCCTGGCAGGGGACTATGGCTACACCTTC.

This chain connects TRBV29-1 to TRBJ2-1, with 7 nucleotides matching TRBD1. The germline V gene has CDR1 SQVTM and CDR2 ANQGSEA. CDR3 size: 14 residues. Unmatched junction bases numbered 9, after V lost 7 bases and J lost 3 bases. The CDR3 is CSAEGQTYYNEQFF. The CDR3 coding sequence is TGCAGCGCCGAGGGACAGACCTACTACAATGAGCAGTTCTTC.

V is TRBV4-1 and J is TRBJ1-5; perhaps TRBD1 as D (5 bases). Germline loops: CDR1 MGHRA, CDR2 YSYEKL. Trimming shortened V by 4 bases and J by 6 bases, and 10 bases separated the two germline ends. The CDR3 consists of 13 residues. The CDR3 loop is CASSPTGGQPQHF. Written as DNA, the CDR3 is TGCGCCAGCAGCCCTACGGGGGGTCAGCCCCAGCATTTT.

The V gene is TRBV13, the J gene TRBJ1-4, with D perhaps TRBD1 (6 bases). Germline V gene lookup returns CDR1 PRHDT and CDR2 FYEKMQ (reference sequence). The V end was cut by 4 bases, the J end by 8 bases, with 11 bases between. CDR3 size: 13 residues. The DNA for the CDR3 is TGTGCCAGCAGCTCCTGGACAGCCGAAAAACTGTTTTTT. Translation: CASSSWTAEKLFF.